The sequence of this TCR beta chain was determined in a study of cytotoxic CD8 clonotypes in ibrutinib-treated CLL. Study-level information: Mean per-sample yields comprised 255,043 productive templates and 94,082 productive rearrangements.

In the case of this clone: Its antigen is as yet unknown.

The study, taken as a whole, reports: Rising at ibrutinib response, clonality subsequently fell back toward baseline at progression. Few clonotypes were public, and these shrank or held steady under treatment. Relative to age-matched healthy donors, clonality at baseline was higher, and it tracked circulating CD8+ T-cell counts.

Germline CDR1 MGHDK, CDR2 SYGVNS. Unmatched junction bases numbered 5, after V lost 4 bases and J lost 2 bases. The CDR3 contains 15 residues. TCRdb keeps only in-frame clones here, not all; method: immunoSEQ multiplex PCR. The table has about 150,000 clones, around three quarters seen once. The sample was PBMCs, taken after 12 months of ibrutinib treatment. The chain employs TRBV25-1 and TRBJ2-3; 8 positions agree with TRBD2. This clonotype originated in a human donor with chronic lymphocytic leukemia. In nucleotides, the CDR3 is TGTGCCAGCAGTGGTAGCGGGACTAACACAGATACGCAGTATTTT. This translates into CASSGSGTNTDTQYF. The full variable domain, rest sourced from reference TRBV25-1 and TRBJ2-3, is EADIYQTPRYLVIGTGKKITLECSQTMGHDKMYWYQQDPGMELHLIHYSYGVNSTEKGDLSSESTVSRIRTEHFPLTLESARPSHTSQYLCASSGSGTNTDTQYFGPGTRLTVL.